This TCR beta chain was sequenced for a study of shared T cell receptors in the human thymus. Clones were sequenced by immunoSEQ multiplex PCR, and TCRdb holds only the in-frame ones, with some missing. The repertoire holds 640,000 or so clones, with more than 70% as singletons. Germline V gene data show CDR1 as SGHDT and CDR2 as YYEEEE. The CDR3 has 13 amino acids. V lost 4 bases to trimming and J lost 9 bases; unmatched junction nucleotides: 6. This clone was recorded a few times. These data are also associated with another study on human thymus T cells. That work states: Finnish infants who were healthy and having corrective surgery for congenital heart defects made up the donors. Thymic samples were excised during corrective heart operations. Thymic and blood repertoires seemed to favor certain V and J genes. Reports from related research described highly overlapping thymic repertoires among unrelated individuals.

The TCR originated in a boy under two years old with a congenital heart defect. The sample was thymocytes. The chain recombines TRBV5-6 with TRBJ2-1, with 8 bases identical to TRBD2. CDR3 loop: CASSVGGALEQFF. CDR3 nucleotides: TGTGCCAGCAGCGTCGGGGGGGCTCTTGAGCAGTTCTTC.